This entry concerns a single T cell receptor (beta chain). Its antigen remains unidentified. The record originates from a study of T cells in Graves' hyperthyroidism and ophthalmopathy. Regarding the study as a whole: Most expanded thyroid clonotypes above 0.001 recurred in blood. The model foresaw ophthalmopathy a median 6.5 months prior to onset.

Researchers took RNA transcripts and amplified the TCR beta CDR3 regions from them. Carried out on the TCR CDR3, a first-round RT-PCR used the HTBI primer set. TCRdb itself ran the multiplex PCR reads through MiXCR, one entry per CDR3 protein. Of 500,000 to 600,000 distinct CDR3 sequences listed, around 42% are singletons. V trimming: 6 bases; J trimming: 6 bases; junction bases outside the gene matches: 5. CDR3 length: 14 residues. In germline, CDR1 is SNHLY, CDR2 FYNNEI. Thyroid ultrasound and orbital computed tomography, with clinical symptoms and serum thyroxine and TRAb, informed diagnoses. Material: peripheral blood or thyroid tissue (not recorded which). The chain links TRBV2 to TRBJ1-4, with 9 bases that match TRBD1. This sequence was found in an adult woman with Graves' disease, either hyperthyroidism or ophthalmopathy (not recorded which). The CDR3 region has the DNA TGTGCCAGCAGCTTGAGGGACAGGGATGAAAAACTGTTTTTT. This codes for CASSLRDRDEKLFF.